This is a list of T cell receptor beta chains from one sample in a study of cytomegalovirus exposure and HLA in healthy donors. Sequencing used immunoSEQ multiplex PCR; TCRdb keeps in-frame clones, though not all of them. The data show roughly 160,000 clones, about 77% seen once. The source material was PBMCs. The source is a woman between 50 and 59 years old in good health and CMV-seronegative. The CDR3 runs from the conserved cysteine through the conserved F or W. D genes are given only for firm matches. A clone size is listed for some rows: how often the clone was seen (once, few, many), or a class if it is expanded.

>TRBV7-2|NA|TRBD2|TRBJ2-5
TGTGCCAGCAGCTTAGAGGCAACTAGCGGGAGGAGGAGCGCGGAGACCCAGTACTTC
CASSLEATSGRRSAETQYF
>TRBV7-2|NA|TRBD1|TRBJ2-2
TGTGCCAGCAGCTCATCAGGGGGAACCGGGGAGCTGTTTTTT
CASSSSGGTGELFF
>TRBV28|few|NA|TRBJ2-7
TGTGCCAGCAGTAATAACAGGGCAGGCCCCTACGAGCAGTACTTC
CASSNNRAGPYEQYF
>TRBV6-5|once|NA|TRBJ1-5
TGTGCCAGCAGTTACTCGAAACTGGTGCGGCAGCCCCAGCATTTT
CASSYSKLVRQPQHF
>TRBV7-2|NA|TRBD1|TRBJ1-5
TGTGCCAGCAGCCGGGACAGGGGATATCAGCCCCAGCATTTT
CASSRDRGYQPQHF
>TRBV5-5|NA|NA|TRBJ2-3
TGTGCCAGCAGCTTGTATCTGGATACGCAGTATTTT
CASSLYLDTQYF
>TRBV7-9|NA|TRBD1|TRBJ1-6
TGCGCCAGCAGCTTTACAGGGGATTCACCCCTCCACTTT
CASSFTGDSPLHF
>TRBV15|NA|NA|TRBJ1-5
TGTGCCACCAGCAACCTAGACTATCAGCCCCAGCATTTT
CATSNLDYQPQHF
>TRBV4-1|NA|NA|TRBJ1-2
TGCGCCAGCAGCCAAGTAACGGGTTTTTATGGCTACACCTTC
CASSQVTGFYGYTF
>TRBV5-1|once|NA|TRBJ2-1
TGCGCCAGCAGCTTTGAGGGTTACTCCTACAATGAGCAGTTCTTC
CASSFEGYSYNEQFF
>TRBV11-3|NA|NA|TRBJ2-3
TGTGCCAGCAGCTTAGAAGGGGACACAGATACGCAGTATTTT
CASSLEGDTDTQYF
>TRBV5-5|once|NA|TRBJ2-2
TGTGCCAGCAGTTACCGACAAGGGAACACCGGGGAGCTGTTTTTT
CASSYRQGNTGELFF
>TRBV6-6|few|NA|TRBJ2-7
TGTGCCAGCAGTTACCTCAGACTGGACTCCTACGAGCAGTACTTC
CASSYLRLDSYEQYF
>TRBV11-3|NA|NA|TRBJ1-4
TGTGCCAGCAGCTCGTCCTCCGCAACTAATGAAAAACTGTTTTTT
CASSSSSATNEKLFF
>TRBV5-1|NA|TRBD1|TRBJ1-2
TGCGCCAGCAGCTTCGGACAGGCCGCTAACTATGGCTACACCTTC
CASSFGQAANYGYTF
>TRBV19|NA|NA|TRBJ1-4
TGTGCCAGTAGTGGGGGAGGATCTAATGAAAAACTGTTTTTT
CASSGGGSNEKLFF
>TRBV11-2|NA|NA|TRBJ1-1
TGTGCCAGCAGCTTACTGAGTGGGCCTGAAGCTTTCTTT
CASSLLSGPEAFF
>TRBV9|NA|TRBD2|TRBJ2-5
TGTGCCAGCAGCGTCGCGGGACTAGCGAGTGAGACCCAGTACTTC
CASSVAGLASETQYF
>TRBV18|few|TRBD1|TRBJ2-1
TGTGCCAGCTCACTACAGGGGGGCAATGAGCAGTTCTTC
CASSLQGGNEQFF
>TRBV5-4|NA|NA|TRBJ1-1
TGTGCCAGCAGCTTGGAACTGTTGAACACTGAAGCTTTCTTT
CASSLELLNTEAFF
>TRBV18|NA|NA|TRBJ1-2
TGTGCCAGCTCACCACCGAGCTTCAGACTCTATGGCTACACCTTC
CASSPPSFRLYGYTF